What follows describes a single TCR beta chain. Its specificity is unknown. Template material for amplifying TCR beta CDR3 regions consisted of RNA transcripts. HTBI primers were employed in a first-round RT-PCR of the TCR CDR3. TCRdb reanalysed the multiplex PCR reads using MiXCR and keeps one entry per CDR3 protein. The sample includes over 150,000 distinct CDR3 sequences, less than 20% seen only once; the top ten take around 52%. The data were taken from a study of T cells in Graves' hyperthyroidism and ophthalmopathy. The wider study: Peripheral blood collection took place at initial diagnosis, before any treatment. Findings of the study overall: Most thyroid clonotypes expanded above 0.001 were also detected in blood.

In making diagnoses, clinical symptoms, serum thyroxine and TRAb, thyroid ultrasound and orbital computed tomography were all used. This receptor was identified in a woman aged 50 to 65 with Graves' hyperthyroidism. The sample comprised blood.

In nucleotides, the CDR3 is TGTGCCAGCAGCTTAGGGCAGGGGGCTGCTTTCTTT. Translation gives CASSLGQGAAFF. The rearrangement links TRBV7-9 to TRBJ1-1, with 8 nucleotides matching TRBD1. Per the germline V gene, CDR1 is SEHNR and CDR2 is FQNEAQ (reference sequence). The CDR3 is made up of 12 amino acids. The J segment lost 11 bases and the V segment lost 1 base, leaving 3 bases of the junction unmatched.